The T cell receptor beta chain described here comes from a study of T cell repertoires in cytomegalovirus infection. Study-level information: Alongside well-studied HLA-B-restricted CMV epitopes, recently identified HLA-C-restricted CMV epitopes were also used. Public TCR beta signatures marked donors with CMV infection and the matching HLA. General study points: People with CMV and the relevant HLA were identified by cumulative public TCR beta family frequency. HLA-C-restricted, CMV-specific TCR beta clonotypes were dominant ex vivo.

TCRdb re-called the reads through MiXCR, storing one row per CDR3 protein. The sample yields about 920,000 distinct CDR3 sequences, more than 25% seen once. This clonotype was counted once. Its target is not known. This receptor was taken from a human donor in good health (CMV status not recorded). Some clones in this sample may be carry-over from other donors' samples. Material: cultured CD8+ T cells from PBMCs, obtained from culture after CMV antigen stimulation.

CDR3 sequence reads: CAISPDTMNEQFF. The CDR3 nucleotides read TGTGCCATCAGCCCAGACACTATGAATGAGCAGTTCTTC. The chain has TRBV10-3 and TRBJ2-1; D unresolved. The CDR3 is 13 amino acids. V shed 6 bases and J shed 7 bases, with 13 bases lying between them. Germline V CDR1 and CDR2: ENHRY, SYGVKD.